These 16 T cell receptor beta chains were sequenced from one sample in a study of regulatory T cells in long-lasting Graves disease. Described time point: persistent/refractory GD, antithyroid drugs over 5 years with positive TRAb. PBMC RNA served as the TCR library source. With iRepertoire HTBI primers and Arm-PCR of CDR3 regions, TCR beta libraries were built. Using its own MiXCR run on the multiplex PCR reads, TCRdb lists one record per CDR3 protein. The sample holds approximately 500,000 distinct CDR3 sequences, around a fifth seen once. Sequenced material: peripheral blood mononuclear cells (PBMCs), taken when the disease was refractory, from a patient treated with antithyroid drugs. The source is a female donor with Graves disease.

The V and J genes are TRBV7-9 and TRBJ2-2; 8 bases match TRBD2. Trimming took 3 bases from V and 4 from J; bases not matched to a gene: 16. Germline V gene sequence: CDR1 SEHNR, CDR2 FQNEAQ (reference sequence). CDR3 size: 19 residues. CDR3 DNA: TGTGCCAGCAGCTTCCTCCCGGGGAGTGGCGGGAGGTTCACCGGGGAGCTGTTTTTT. It specifies CASSFLPGSGGRFTGELFF.

This clonotype was found many times. V and J are TRBV12-3 or TRBV12-4 and TRBJ1-2; 8 positions match TRBD1. V lost 4 bases to trimming and J lost 8 bases; unmatched junction nucleotides: 9. The length of the CDR3 is 14 residues. CDR3 nucleotide sequence: TGTGCCAGCAGTTCGGACAGGGTATCGAGAGGCTACACCTTC. Its protein product is CASSSDRVSRGYTF.

The rearrangement links TRBV19 to TRBJ2-3, with 7 bases identical to TRBD2. CDR3 length: 15 amino acids. Germline-derived CDR1 and CDR2 are LNHDA and SQIVND (reference sequence). V lost 6 bases, J lost 0 bases, and 6 bases stayed unmatched. CDR3 amino acids: CASRRTSSSTDTQYF. The CDR3 nucleotides are TGTGCCAGTAGACGGACTAGTTCTAGCACAGATACGCAGTATTTT.

At least ten counts were recorded for this clonotype. This chain links TRBV19 with TRBJ2-7; 8 bases line up with TRBD2. The CDR3 runs to 15 residues. CDR1 and CDR2 from the germline V gene are LNHDA and SQIVND (reference sequence). J gave up 2 bases and V 1 base, and 4 bases lay outside the gene matches. CDR3 residues: CASSIGTSPTYEQYF. The CDR3 DNA reads as TGTGCCAGTAGTATAGGGACTAGCCCTACCTACGAGCAGTACTTC. The entire variable domain, with the rest obtained from reference TRBV19 and TRBJ2-7, is as follows: DGGITQSPKYLFRKEGQNVTLSCEQNLNHDAMYWYRQDPGQGLRLIYYSQIVNDFQKGDIAEGYSVSREKKESFPLTVTSAQKNPTAFYLCASSIGTSPTYEQYFGPGTRLTVT.

This clonotype turned up a few times. The chain is built from TRBV19 and TRBJ2-7; 7 bases align to TRBD1. The CDR3 is 14 residues long. V was pared by 5 bases and J by 3 bases, with 7 bases of the junction left unmatched. Germline-derived CDR1 and CDR2 are LNHDA and SQIVND (reference sequence). The CDR3 protein is CASSGGQRDYEQYF. The CDR3 nucleotides are TGTGCCAGTAGTGGGGGACAGCGTGACTACGAGCAGTACTTC.

This clonotype was found many times. The J gene is TRBJ2-2, the V gene TRBV28; TRBD1 aligns across 9 bases. CDR3 length equals 17 residues. CDR1 and CDR2 from the germline V gene are MDHEN and SYDVKM. Trimming removed 3 bases from V and 3 bases from J; junction bases left unmatched: 8. The CDR3 reads CASSLVSGQGYTGELFF. In nucleotides, the CDR3 is TGTGCCAGCAGTTTGGTATCTGGACAGGGGTACACCGGGGAGCTGTTTTTT.

This clonotype was seen many times. V usage is TRBV6-1 and J usage is TRBJ2-2, with D possibly being TRBD2 (5 bases). The V and J ends lost 4 bases and 2 bases respectively, with 11 bases between them. Germline assignment: CDR1 MNHNS and CDR2 SASEGT. The CDR3 extends over 15 amino acids. CDR3 sequence (DNA): TGTGCCAGCAGTGTGTCGACTACCAACACCGGGGAGCTGTTTTTT. Protein: CASSVSTTNTGELFF.

This clonotype was picked up many times. The chain carries TRBV7-8 and TRBJ1-4, with 9 bases aligning to TRBD1. The CDR3 contains 15 residues. V shed 1 base, J shed 5 bases, and the junction held 2 bases outside the gene matches. The germline V gene has CDR1 SGHVS and CDR2 FQNEAQ. CDR3 sequence reads: CASSLDGTGNEKLFF. CDR3 DNA: TGTGCCAGCAGCTTAGATGGGACAGGGAATGAAAAACTGTTTTTT.

This clonotype occurred many times. The rearrangement uses TRBV29-1 and TRBJ1-1; 9 nucleotides match TRBD1. Germline V gene sequence: CDR1 SQVTM, CDR2 ANQGSEA. V was clipped by 6 bases and J by 8 bases; unmatched bases: 4. The CDR3 sequence is 11 residues long. The CDR3 sequence: CSVSGQGEAFF. The CDR3 DNA reads TGCAGCGTCTCAGGACAGGGGGAAGCTTTCTTT. The full variable domain, with the rest looked up from reference TRBV29-1 and TRBJ1-1, is SAVISQKPSRDICQRGTSLTIQCQVDSQVTMMFWYRQQPGQSLTLIATANQGSEATYESGFVIDKFPISRPNLTFSTLTVSNMSPEDSSIYLCSVSGQGEAFFGQGTRLTVV.

This clonotype appeared a few times. This chain links TRBV18 with TRBJ2-5; D is possibly TRBD1 (6 bases). The V end was cut by 2 bases, the J end by 1 base, with 14 bases between. Germline CDR1 and CDR2: KGHSH and LQKENI. The CDR3 loop spans 16 amino acids. The CDR3 DNA reads as TGTGCCAGCTCACCAAGGGGGAAGGGGATCCAAGAGACCCAGTACTTC. Its translation is CASSPRGKGIQETQYF.

This clonotype has a handful of counts. The rearrangement links TRBV5-4 to TRBJ1-1; D possibly corresponds to TRBD1 (5 bases). CDR3 length: 16 amino acids. Germline CDR1 is SGHNT and CDR2 is YYREEE (reference sequence). V was pared by 3 bases and J by 5 bases, with 20 bases between. This chain's CDR3 is CASSSGGDSRYTEAFF. The CDR3 bases are TGTGCCAGCAGCTCGGGGGGGGATTCACGCTATACTGAAGCTTTCTTT.

The J gene is TRBJ2-7, the V gene TRBV7-9; the match to TRBD2 covers 12 bases. In germline, CDR1 is SEHNR, CDR2 FQNEAQ (reference sequence). CDR3 length: 17 residues. Trimming removed 5 bases from V and 1 base from J; junction bases left unmatched: 9. The chain's CDR3 is CASSQTSGRLNSYEQYF. In DNA, the CDR3 is TGTGCCAGCAGCCAGACTAGCGGGAGATTGAATTCCTACGAGCAGTACTTC.

A few counts support this clonotype. This chain links TRBV19 with TRBJ2-7; TRBD2 might be the D (6 bases). Deletions cut 11 bases from V and 5 bases from J, with 25 bases between. There are 15 residues in the CDR3. The germline gives CDR1 LNHDA, CDR2 SQIVND (reference sequence). The CDR3 coding sequence is TGTGCCTCAAGCTCCGGGAGAGGAATGATCGACGAGCAGTACTTC. Residues: CASSSGRGMIDEQYF. Full variable domain (remainder filled in from reference TRBV19 and TRBJ2-7): DGGITQSPKYLFRKEGQNVTLSCEQNLNHDAMYWYRQDPGQGLRLIYYSQIVNDFQKGDIAEGYSVSREKKESFPLTVTSAQKNPTAFYLCASSSGRGMIDEQYFGPGTRLTVT.

This clonotype has only a few counts. V gene TRBV7-9 combines with J gene TRBJ1-2, with D possibly TRBD1 on 5 matching bases. This CDR3 spans 13 amino acids. V was pared by 6 bases and J by 6 bases, with 14 bases between. CDR1 and CDR2 (germline): SEHNR, FQNEAQ (reference sequence). For the CDR3, the DNA is TGTGCCAGCAGTCGCGGGCCGGGGGATGGCTACACCTTC. It translates to CASSRGPGDGYTF.

This clonotype showed up just a few times. The chain is built from TRBV7-6 and TRBJ2-7; D remains ambiguous. This CDR3 contains 12 residues. Germline values: CDR1 SGHVS, CDR2 FNYEAQ. Trimming took off 6 bases at V and 3 bases at J, with 9 bases between the two ends. The CDR3 is CASRAEHYEQYF. The CDR3 DNA reads as TGTGCCAGCAGGGCAGAGCACTACGAGCAGTACTTC.

This clonotype was found many times. The chain combines TRBV28 with TRBJ1-1; 7 bases are shared with TRBD1. The CDR3 has 14 amino acids. Germline V gene sequence: CDR1 MDHEN, CDR2 SYDVKM. V shed 8 bases and J 1 base; nucleotides not matched to a gene: 7. The DNA for the CDR3 is TGTGCCAGCCGGACAGGCCTCTGGAACACTGAAGCTTTCTTT. As protein: CASRTGLWNTEAFF.